This T cell receptor (beta chain) was profiled in a study of blood T cell repertoires in COVID-19. Sequencing used immunoSEQ multiplex PCR; TCRdb keeps in-frame clones, though not all of them. The sample yields about 180,000 clones, roughly 89% seen once. In this sample, this clone turned up a few times. The V end was cut by 3 bases, the J end by 2 bases, with 14 bases between. Germline V gene lookup returns CDR1 GTSNPN and CDR2 SVGIG (reference sequence). This CDR3 contains 15 residues. The sample was peripheral blood. The J gene is TRBJ1-3, the V gene TRBV30, with D unclear. The clonotype originates from a woman between 50 and 59 years old with acute or convalescent COVID-19. The CDR3 protein is CAWRETSRPGNTIYF. CDR3 DNA: TGTGCCTGGAGGGAGACTTCTCGCCCTGGAAACACCATATATTTT. Using reference TRBV30 and TRBJ1-3 for the parts outside the CDR3, the full variable domain is SQTIHQWPATLVQPVGSPLSLECTVEGTSNPNLYWYRQAAGRGLQLLFYSVGIGQISSEVPQNLSASRPQDRQFILSSKKLLLSDSGFYLCAWRETSRPGNTIYFGEGSWLTVV.